This note documents a single T cell receptor beta chain sequence. Its target is not known. The CDR3 is 16 residues long. The germline gives CDR1 SGHTA, CDR2 FQGNSA. V was pared by 1 base and J by 2 bases, with 4 bases of the junction left unmatched. This sample stems from a study of shared clonotypes between healthy human individuals. At the level of the study: Three plates were used per donor for CD4 naive, three for CD4 memory, two for CD8 naive and one for CD8 memory.

Sequencing was performed with immunoSEQ multiplex PCR; in TCRdb, only in-frame clones are kept and a portion is missing. The top ten hold 30% to 35% of the sample, which has 550,000 to 800,000 clones, around 91% seen once. Study-wide results and caveats: It was the few donors that limited the genetic and exposure-history diversity represented. Researchers sampled only blood; tissue repertoires likely differ.

The specimen was memory CD8+ T cells from PBMCs. Subset specified: CD45RO+ cells pooled with CCR7-negative TemRA cells. The TCR comes from a young man in good health. Some clones in this sample may be carry-over from other donors' samples. The V and J genes are TRBV7-2 and TRBJ2-3, with TRBD2 matching 9 bases. The CDR3 DNA sequence: TGTGCCAGCAGCTTAGTTAGCGGGGGAATCACAGATACGCAGTATTTT. The encoded protein is CASSLVSGGITDTQYF.